What follows describes a single TCR beta chain. The specificity of this receptor is unknown. No per-base quality is available; no much larger clone lies one base away. This sample stems from a study of cytomegalovirus exposure and HLA in healthy donors (dated by TCRdb to about 2017). In the study overall: According to an earlier analysis of 550 to 750 of the donors, about 179 million T cells yielded 95 million to 140 million unique TCR beta sequences and about 280 Gb of sequence data. An early release that covered more than 550 HLA-typed donors contained around 300 gigabases of sequencing data and tens of millions of unique TCR sequences. The genetic ancestry cluster associated with self-reported Caucasian donors included roughly four fifths of the 398 genotyped donors. The study aimed to test whether signatures of past pathogen exposure could be identified by cataloging public T cell receptors. The study profiled the T cell repertoires of approximately 700 subjects by immunosequencing and related them to cytomegalovirus serostatus. In addition to the first cohort of 666 subjects, a separate validation cohort of some 120 different subjects was used. To predict cytomegalovirus infection status, the study brought together high-throughput TCR immunosequencing, statistical association of individual TCRs with disease status, and machine learning. A later analysis re-examined previously published TCR beta repertoires from more than 600 donors and added high-resolution HLA genotyping to investigate patterns of TCR occurrence. In the later analysis, no new phenotypic data were used to find candidate immune exposures; instead, reliance was placed on TCR beta sequences and their occurrence across donors. An earlier analysis of 587 of the donors applied high-throughput TCR beta sequencing to assess whether each TCR beta V gene segment acted as functional or pseudogenic. Donor age, sex, ethnicity and CMV serostatus were compiled alongside the repertoire data. A later genetic analysis took genome-wide SNP genotypes for 398 of the 666 donors and used that subset as a discovery cohort. All discovery cohort repertoires had been generated using a single sequencing platform. HLA typing included class I and class II loci at four-digit resolution. Typing coverage differed by locus: A, B, C, DRB1 and DQB1 were typed in roughly 620-640 donors, DQA1 in 500 to 550, DPA1 in some 600, and DPB1 in about 450. Because of strong linkage in the cohort, 5 or 6 DR-DQ haplotypes were treated as single units for association and clustering. Across 300 to 500 genotyped donors of the cohort, an average of 235,054 unique TCR beta nucleotide sequences per donor were sequenced, and around 19% of those sequences were non-productive.

The cohort comprised 666 healthy bone marrow donors. At the time of sampling, every cohort member was nominally healthy, though immune exposures that went unrecorded were likely present. The donor was CMV seropositive and belonged to the group of 250 to 300 seropositive cohort members. Each donor provided a peripheral blood sample, and peripheral blood mononuclear cells were used for TCR beta sequencing. Genomic DNA extraction from the blood cell samples was performed with the Qiagen DNeasy Blood Extraction Kit. CDR1 and CDR2 are read off the germline V gene as SGHRS and YFSETQ. Counted from cysteine to phenylalanine, this CDR3 has 14 amino acids. Here the CDR3 DNA is all that survives: 42 bases in frame from base 1. V was cut back by 2 bases and J by 0 bases, leaving a gap of 8 bases between them. The receptor library was made with the immunoSEQ multiplex PCR assay. A mixture of 60 forward primers for TCR Vbeta segments and 13 reverse primers for TCR Jbeta segments was used in the multiplex PCR. The CDR3 region of rearranged TCR beta genes was amplified from genomic DNA with a multiplex PCR assay. Amplified TCR beta libraries were sequenced as 87-base-pair reads on the Illumina HiSeq System. Concerning the study's data processing: A later analysis tallied 75 million to 95 million unique TCR beta chains across the roughly 610 repertoires, and about 12 million of those chains were shared by two or more donors. Raw reads were error-corrected and collapsed into unique sequences by a nearest-neighbor algorithm in which closely related sequences were merged to remove PCR and sequencing errors. V, D and J gene segments were assigned by aligning CDR3 sequences to IMGT reference sequences. For a sequence to be retained, a match of at least six nucleotides to both a V gene segment and a J gene segment was required. A rearrangement was called productive if the CDR3 had no stop codons and remained in frame with V and J, and every other rearrangement was called non-productive. Following IMGT convention, CDR3 was defined as the stretch from the second conserved V-encoded cysteine to the conserved J-encoded phenylalanine. Sequences without an unambiguous match to a single V gene segment were excluded from the earlier analysis of about 640 of the donors. An earlier analysis of approximately 590 of the donors called V segments functional above 56.7% productive rearrangements and segregating when the between-donor standard deviation exceeded 5%. To diagnose cytomegalovirus status from the catalog of TCR beta chain sequences, a statistical classification framework was built. V and J gene assignment, in a later analysis, came from comparing TCR nucleotide sequences with IMGT/GENE-DB human TR gene sequences. A later analysis assigned CDR3 sequences and most-parsimonious VDJ recombination scenarios with the TCRdist pipeline. In a later analysis, every TCR beta chain was defined by the combination of its CDR3 amino acid sequence and its V-gene family, and reads without a unique V-gene family were dropped. In a later analysis, around 600 highly shared, low-generation-probability nucleotide sequences were removed to address suspected cross-contamination and a sequencing artifact. For each public chain, a later analysis derived a clonal expansion index from normalized ranks of inferred template counts within each repertoire. In a later analysis, generation probabilities were computed with a VDJ recombination model fitted to out-of-frame rearrangements, and the resulting probabilities were checked against IGoR. Hypergeometric tests were used in a later analysis to score TCR-TCR, TCR-HLA and TCR-CMV co-occurrence, with a repertoire-size bias correction applied to the TCR pairs. A later analysis estimated false discovery rates by permuting HLA or CMV assignments 20 times. In a later analysis, co-occurring TCRs were grouped using DBSCAN, and TCRdist sequence similarity was added for clustering within HLA-allele-positive subsets. Repertoires with fewer than 30,000 or more than 120,000 public chains were left out of co-occurrence clustering, as were about five repertoires with anomalous nucleotide sharing. What TCRdb holds here is the immuneACCESS table cut down to in-frame rearrangements. Part of the clones is not present; checked against another copy, under half of the missing clones reflect an unresolved V gene, and the others are unexplained. V, J and clone size were drawn from that table, and D and trimming were deduced from the DNA. Within this sample are tens of thousands of clones, with just over 70% of them counted one time only. 4.9% of the sample goes to the ten largest clones.

Overall results and qualifications from the work: The study listed approximately 160 TCR beta chains as associated with cytomegalovirus. A cluster of highly shared sequence variants was judged likely to represent a technical artifact of the sequencing pipeline. The classifier was reported to diagnose cytomegalovirus status with high specificity and sensitivity in both the original cohort and the validation cohort. Several of the top co-occurrence clusters appeared to be linked to parvovirus B19, influenza, CMV and Epstein-Barr virus, according to a later analysis. Compared with equally common non-associated chains, HLA-associated TCR beta chains in a later analysis were more clonally expanded and had lower generation probabilities. Roughly uniform sequencing depth across donors was assumed in presence/absence analyses, although this assumption may not hold. It was suggested by the authors that the approach could potentially be generalized to other disease states and immunological phenotypes. A few of the identified cytomegalovirus-associated TCR beta chains were confirmed in vitro to be specific for cytomegalovirus antigens. When HLA alleles, especially DR and DQ, strongly co-occurred, attributing TCR associations to individual alleles was difficult. A later genetic analysis reported fewer N-insertions in productive TCRs among donors in an Asian-associated ancestry cluster than the roughly 620-donor mean. A later analysis found that most CMV-associated TCR beta chains appeared HLA-restricted, with HLA associations seemingly driven largely by CMV exposure. HLA typing was unavailable for some donors at each locus, so association tests used only the typed subset. In an earlier analysis of around 600 of the donors, most TCR beta V segments appeared in productive rearrangements about 90% or about 30% of the time, broadly matching IMGT annotations. In this cohort, only TCR beta chains were sequenced, and detectable features were limited by the absence of alpha or paired-chain data. Some IMGT-functional V segments, including TRBV6-2 and TRBV6-3, could not be distinguished by the 87-base-pair reads and were therefore excluded. An association between a missense DCLRE1C variant and V-gene and J-gene trimming of TCR beta chains was found in a later genetic analysis and replicated in an independent cohort. CMV serostatus was the only immune exposure information available for the cohort. A further reported finding was that TCR beta sequences accurately predicted the HLA-A and HLA-B alleles for most subjects in the first cohort. According to a later analysis, TCR association rates differed among HLA loci, with DRB1 alleles showing the most associated TCRs and HLA-C alleles showing the fewest. While some public TCRs were present in many individuals, most TCR sequences turned up only very rarely across donors. A later analysis associated 16,951 TCR beta sequences with specific HLA alleles at a false discovery rate of 0.05. Some 15 rarely observed V segments, including chromosome 9 orphons, were excluded from the earlier analysis of almost 600 of the donors because counts were too low. Linkage disequilibrium might explain the correlated functional status among segregating V segments, but an unknown experimental factor could not be excluded.

The sequence came from a man aged 60 to 75 in good health and CMV-seropositive. Sequencing was done on a sample of PBMCs. The sequence joins TRBV5-1 to TRBJ1-1; the D gene cannot be named for sure. Here the CDR3 is given as CASSFPGLNTEAFF. The DNA sequence follows: TGCGCCAGCAGCTTCCCCGGTTTGAACACTGAAGCTTTCTTT.